This T cell receptor beta chain stems from a study of early T cells in non-severe SARS-CoV-2 infection. About the research overall: The authors sequenced bulk RNA from unsorted whole blood, leaving chains unpaired.

TCRdb fed the 5' RACE reads into MiXCR, producing one record per CDR3 protein. The data contain approximately 45,000 distinct CDR3 sequences, about a tenth of them singletons. V gave up 0 bases and J gave up 3 bases; unmatched junction bases: 1. Germline CDR1 and CDR2: MNHNY and SVGAGI (reference sequence). The CDR3 length is 14 residues. The sequence came from an adult who was a healthcare worker with PCR-confirmed SARS-CoV-2 infection or an uninfected control (not recorded which). The gene calls are TRBV6-6 and TRBJ1-2; 7 bases fit TRBD1. Sequenced material: whole blood. This chain's CDR3 is CASSYSDRDYGYTF. CDR3 DNA: TGTGCCAGCAGTTACTCAGACAGGGACTATGGCTACACCTTC.